This T cell receptor beta chain appears in the sequencing data of a study of T cells in Graves' hyperthyroidism and ophthalmopathy. This CDR3 is built from 12 residues. V lost 4 bases and J lost 8, with 14 bases in between. Germline assignment: CDR1 DFQATT and CDR2 SNEGSKA (reference sequence). Overall study findings and caveats: Ophthalmopathy was told apart from stable hyperthyroidism by a 13 V-J model. Blood also held most thyroid clonotypes expanded beyond 0.001.

As for this clonotype: Its matching antigen is unknown.

Exclusions: uncontrolled infection, other autoimmune disease, pregnancy, lactation. Diagnostic decisions used clinical symptoms, serum thyroxine and TRAb, thyroid ultrasound and orbital computed tomography. It was RNA transcripts that yielded the amplified TCR beta CDR3 regions. The primer set for the first-round RT-PCR of the TCR CDR3 was HTBI. TCRdb reprocessed the multiplex PCR reads via MiXCR and lists one record per CDR3 protein. The sample yields about 570,000 distinct CDR3 sequences, 40% to 55% seen once. The material sequenced was peripheral blood or thyroid tissue (not recorded which). The V call is TRBV20-1, the J call TRBJ1-2; D remains ambiguous. The clonotype comes from an adult woman with Graves' disease, either hyperthyroidism or ophthalmopathy (not recorded which). The CDR3 DNA is TGCAGTGCTAACCGACGTAGACACGGCTACACCTTC. Protein product: CSANRRRHGYTF.